This TCR beta chain was documented in a study of human T cells and chemical hapten exposure. At the level of the study: Sensitization used 2% DPC on approximately 2 cm by approximately 2 cm upper inner arm skin.

General study findings and limits: The number of TCRs above 1 in 1000 frequency did not change after DPC sensitization. As the donors had alopecia, their immune response may differ from healthy people's.

TCRdb re-derived calls from the RACE reads in MiXCR, one entry per CDR3 protein. The sample contains about 160,000 distinct CDR3 sequences, 25% to 30% of which appear only once. Germline lookup yields CDR1 MNHEY and CDR2 SVGEGT. This CDR3 contains 16 residues. The V gene end was trimmed by 2 bases and the J gene end by 4 bases; junction bases not matched to a gene: 7. This clonotype was found once. Its matching antigen is unknown. The time point is: patch test 3, about 24 weeks after DPC sensitization. Treatment: therapeutic diphenylcyclopropenone sensitization with weekly scalp DPC. Participating donors were patients with alopecia, aged 18 to 70 years, considered appropriate candidates for DPC.

The chain carries TRBV6-2 or TRBV6-3 and TRBJ2-3; 9 bases match TRBD2. The source was whole blood, collected in connection with sensitization to the hapten diphenylcyclopropenone (DPC). The TCR comes from a young woman with alopecia areata. Some clones in this sample may be carry-over from other donors' samples. The CDR3 loop is CASSYLRLAVSDTQYF. In nucleotides, the CDR3 is TGTGCCAGCAGTTACCTCCGACTAGCGGTCTCAGATACGCAGTATTTT.